Following are 11 T cell receptor beta chains from one sample sequenced in a study of tumor-infiltrating lymphocytes in primary liver carcinoma. Joint extraction of RNA and DNA used roughly 20-32 mg of bulk tissue that was unsorted. A constant-region primer primed TCR beta cDNA synthesis from 400 to 600 ng of total RNA. Sequencing libraries for TCR beta derived from three nested multiplex PCR rounds that used slightly modified ARM-PCR. Two initial PCR rounds of around 10 cycles each paired TRBV1-TRBV30 forward primers with a C-beta reverse primer. TCRdb ran MiXCR on the multiplex PCR reads and lists one entry per CDR3 protein. The table has about 99,000 distinct CDR3 sequences, more than 65% seen once. Sequencing was performed on liver tumor tissue from sampling region 5. This sample's subset: tumor region T5, tumor centre. All receptors come from an older woman with primary liver carcinoma and hepatitis B virus infection.

A remark on this clonotype: At one end, the junction sequence differs from germline, possibly due to a read error. This chain joins TRBV11-2 and TRBJ1-4, with D possibly matching TRBD1 (5 bases). The germline CDR1 and CDR2 sequences are SGHAT and FQNNGV. The CDR3 length is 15 residues. The DNA for the CDR3 is TGTGTCAGCAGCTTCTGGACGGGGGCTAATGAAAAACTGTTTTTT. Protein product: CVSSFWTGANEKLFF.

Regarding this clonotype: Germline is not matched at one junction end, which may reflect a read error. The rearrangement uses TRBV6-5 and TRBJ2-1; no clear D. This CDR3 contains 14 residues. Germline lookup yields CDR1 MNHEY and CDR2 SVGAGI. Written as DNA, the CDR3 is TGTGCCCGCAGTACGGGTGGGCTATACAATGAACAGTTCTTC. Translating gives CARSTGGLYNEQFF.

This clonotype has at least ten counts. The chain carries TRBV6-6 and TRBJ2-1, with D perhaps TRBD2 (6 bases). The V gene lost 2 bases and the J gene lost 3 bases, with 14 bases spanning the gap. The CDR3 covers 16 residues. Germline CDR1 reads MNHNY; CDR2 reads SVGAGI (reference sequence). CDR3 in amino acids: CASSYARGGIYNEQFF. The DNA for the CDR3 is TGTGCCAGCAGTTACGCTCGAGGCGGGATCTACAATGAGCAGTTCTTC.

Note on this clonotype: Because it lacks the conserved phenylalanine or tryptophan at the end, this CDR3 is likely a read error. The J gene is TRBJ2-1, the V gene TRBV4-2; TRBD2 agrees at 7 bases. This CDR3 spans 14 amino acids. From germline, CDR1 is LGHNA and CDR2 YNFKEQ. CDR3 sequence: CARSRGDSYNEQFL. The DNA of the CDR3 is TGTGCCAGGAGCCGGGGGGACTCCTACAATGAGCAGTTCTTA.

This clonotype has at least ten counts. The rearrangement uses TRBV6-1 and TRBJ2-1; D ambiguous. The CDR3 consists of 13 residues. Germline V lookup: CDR1 MNHNS, CDR2 SASEGT. Between the trimmed V and J ends, which lost 4 bases and 5 bases, there was a span of 9 bases. Here the CDR3 DNA reads TGTGCCAGCAGTGTAGAACCAGACAATGAGCAGTTCTTC. This codes for CASSVEPDNEQFF.

A note on this clonotype: The CDR3 does not close with the conserved phenylalanine or tryptophan, likely indicating a read error. The chain combines TRBV5-4 with TRBJ2-3, with D unclear. The CDR3 is 15 residues long. The germline V gene encodes CDR1 SGHNT and CDR2 YYREEE (reference sequence). CDR3 coding DNA: TGCGCCAGAAGCCCTTCCCCGGATAGCACAGATACGCAGTATGTT. Translating it yields CARSPSPDSTDTQYV.

The chain carries TRBV5-1 and TRBJ2-1; D remains ambiguous. V lost 0 bases, J lost 7 bases, and 8 bases lay in between. Germline assignment: CDR1 SGHRS and CDR2 YFSETQ. This CDR3 has 13 amino acids. This CDR3 is CASSLGIANEQFF. CDR3 bases: TGCGCCAGCAGCTTGGGCATAGCTAATGAGCAGTTCTTC.

At least ten counts were recorded for this clonotype. This chain joins TRBV4-2 and TRBJ2-5; D may be TRBD2 (6 bases). Trimming took off 4 bases at V and 1 base at J, with 16 bases between the two ends. The CDR3 is 16 amino acids. From germline, CDR1 is LGHNA and CDR2 YNFKEQ. The CDR3 loop reads CASSPRGGRAQETQYF. In DNA, the CDR3 is TGTGCCAGCAGCCCCCGAGGAGGGCGGGCCCAAGAGACCCAGTACTTC.

Points on this clonotype: A clone one base away is much larger, so this may be a read error. The rearrangement uses TRBV20-1 and TRBJ2-2; 10 bases are a match to TRBD2. Germline V gene lookup returns CDR1 DFQATT and CDR2 SNEGSKA (reference sequence). This CDR3 region has 17 residues. As DNA, the CDR3 is TGCAATGCTAGAGATCCGGCTAGCGGGAGTCTGGGCGGGGAGCTGTTTTTT. Amino acids: CNARDPASGSLGGELFF.

Comment on this clonotype: Because the CDR3 is missing its conserved closing phenylalanine or tryptophan, this is likely a read error. The limits of the CDR3 on the DNA are not certain, so only TCRdb's listed CDR3 is given. The V call is TRBV29-1, the J call TRBJ2-4. Germline CDR1 SQVTM, CDR2 ANQGSEA. The CDR3 length equals 11 residues, ends included. Here the CDR3 reads CSVEQSNIQYL.

CDR3 nucleotides: TGCGCCAGCAGTGCCCAGGGGGCCAGAGAGACCCAGTACTTC. Residues: CASSAQGARETQYF. The chain joins TRBV10-2 to TRBJ2-5, with 8 positions matching TRBD1. This CDR3 is 14 amino acids long. From germline, CDR1 is WSHSY and CDR2 SAAADI. V lost 4 bases, J lost 4 bases, and 5 bases stayed unmatched.